These 31 T cell receptor beta chains were all obtained from the same sample, sequenced in a study of T cell responses to AZD1222 COVID-19 vaccine. TCRdb's copy holds only in-frame clones and misses some; the assay was immunoSEQ multiplex PCR. The profile covers about 150,000 clones, with 80% to 90% appearing a single time and roughly 7.3% taken by the ten largest. Sequences were derived from peripheral blood, sampled on day 0 of AZD1222 vaccination. All receptors derive from an adult in good health.

In this sample, this clone turned up once. The V call is TRBV25-1, the J call TRBJ2-4; 10 positions agree with TRBD1. Trimming removed 2 bases from V and 6 bases from J; junction bases left unmatched: 7. This CDR3 is built from 16 residues. Germline V gives CDR1 MGHDK, CDR2 SYGVNS. The CDR3, as DNA: TGTGCCAGCAGTGAAAACCCGGGACAGGGGACAAACATTCAGTACTTC. This encodes CASSENPGQGTNIQYF.

The chain couples TRBV6-5 to TRBJ2-1; 10 nucleotides match TRBD2. V was pared by 1 base and J by 6 bases, with 3 bases of the junction left unmatched. Germline V gene sequence: CDR1 MNHEY, CDR2 SVGAGI. The CDR3 is 15 residues long. CDR3 in DNA: TGTGCCAGCAGTTACTTAGAGCGGGGGGGCAATGAGCAGTTCTTC. Residues: CASSYLERGGNEQFF.

This clone was counted a few times. The chain joins TRBV28 to TRBJ1-5, with TRBD1 identical over 7 bases. The V gene end was trimmed by 2 bases and the J gene end by 2 bases; junction bases not matched to a gene: 0. There are 14 residues in the CDR3. The germline CDR1 and CDR2 sequences are MDHEN and SYDVKM. Here the CDR3 reads CASSLDRGNQPQHF. CDR3 sequence (DNA): TGTGCCAGCAGTTTAGACAGGGGCAATCAGCCCCAGCATTTT.

The chain uses TRBV30 and TRBJ2-1, with 12 positions matching TRBD2. With V trimmed by 1 base and J by 5 bases, 0 bases remained unmatched. The V gene's germline CDR1 is GTSNPN and CDR2 SVGIG (reference sequence). There are 14 residues in the CDR3. CDR3 region: CAWSGTSGDNEQFF. CDR3 sequence (DNA): TGTGCCTGGAGTGGGACTAGCGGGGACAATGAGCAGTTCTTC.

As DNA, the CDR3 is TGTGCCAGCAGCTTAGCCGTGAAAGGGCGACTCGAGCAGTACTTC. It specifies CASSLAVKGRLEQYF. The chain employs TRBV11-2 and TRBJ2-7; D remains unclear. Germline V gene lookup returns CDR1 SGHAT and CDR2 FQNNGV. The CDR3 spans 15 residues. Between the trimmed V and J ends, which lost 1 base and 6 bases, there was a span of 16 bases.

This chain uses TRBV25-1 with TRBJ2-7; 7 positions agree with TRBD1. The CDR3 has 15 residues. With V trimmed by 3 bases and J by 6 bases, 11 bases remained unmatched. Germline V lookup: CDR1 MGHDK, CDR2 SYGVNS. Here the CDR3 reads CASSETFLTGVEQYF. In DNA form, the CDR3 reads TGTGCCAGCAGTGAGACCTTTCTTACAGGGGTCGAGCAGTACTTC.

V usage is TRBV7-9 and J usage is TRBJ2-1, with 10 positions matching TRBD1. CDR1 and CDR2 (germline): SEHNR, FQNEAQ (reference sequence). Losses at the gene ends were 4 bases for V and 2 bases for J; bases not matched to a gene: 8. CDR3 length: 17 residues. The CDR3 nucleotides read TGTGCCAGCAGCTCGACAGGGGGCTATGTTACCTACAATGAGCAGTTCTTC. Its translation is CASSSTGGYVTYNEQFF.

The V call is TRBV7-6, the J call TRBJ2-1; perhaps TRBD2 as D (6 bases). With 5 bases removed from V and 4 bases from J, the gap between germline ends came to 12 bases. CDR3 length equals 14 residues. Germline loops: CDR1 SGHVS, CDR2 FNYEAQ. The CDR3 nucleotides read TGTGCCAGCAGCCACGGGGGAATATACAATGAGCAGTTCTTC. Residues: CASSHGGIYNEQFF.

V usage is TRBV5-6 and J usage is TRBJ2-2, with no clear D. CDR3 length: 12 residues. CDR1 and CDR2 (germline): SGHDT, YYEEEE. The V end was cut by 2 bases, the J end by 6 bases, with 5 bases between. The CDR3 DNA sequence: TGTGCCAGCAGCTTAGGTCCCGGGGAGCTGTTTTTT. Amino acid sequence: CASSLGPGELFF.

The J gene is TRBJ2-1, the V gene TRBV6-4, with 14 bases matching TRBD2. J was trimmed by 6 bases and V by 4 bases; bases with no gene match: 5. The CDR3 loop spans 16 amino acids. Germline CDR1 is MRHNA and CDR2 is SNTAGT. In nucleotides, the CDR3 is TGTGCCAGCAGTGGCGGGACTAGCGGGAGCGGCAATGAGCAGTTCTTC. This translates into CASSGGTSGSGNEQFF.

This clone was counted at least ten times. The CDR3 DNA follows: TGTGCCAGCCGGGTAGATGGTTCACCCCTCCACTTT. Translating it yields CASRVDGSPLHF. V usage is TRBV2 and J usage is TRBJ1-6; D is ambiguous. Germline loops: CDR1 SNHLY, CDR2 FYNNEI. This CDR3 is built from 12 residues. Trimming took off 8 bases at V and 9 bases at J, with 11 bases between the two ends.

V usage is TRBV3-1 (or the pseudogene TRBV3-2) and J usage is TRBJ1-2, with D unresolved. This CDR3 is built from 12 residues. Germline CDR1 and CDR2: LGHDT and YNNKEL (reference sequence). Trimming removed 2 bases from V and 8 bases from J, with 9 bases in between. The CDR3: CASSQTGAGYTF. For the CDR3, the DNA is TGTGCCAGCAGCCAAACGGGAGCGGGCTACACCTTC.

The V and J genes are TRBV18 and TRBJ2-1, with TRBD2 matching over 12 bases. CDR3 length equals 16 residues. V lost 4 bases and J lost 6; bases outside the gene matches: 7. Germline V gene sequence: CDR1 KGHSH, CDR2 LQKENI. The CDR3 nucleotides read TGTGCCAGCTCACGCCTAGCGGGAGGGTCTGGCAATGAGCAGTTCTTC. Its protein product is CASSRLAGGSGNEQFF.

This chain uses TRBV29-1 with TRBJ2-1; 9 positions match TRBD2. The CDR3 consists of 15 residues. Looked up from germline, CDR1 is SQVTM and CDR2 is ANQGSEA. The ends lost 4 bases at V and 4 bases at J; junction bases unmatched: 8. Here the CDR3 DNA reads TGCAGCGTTGCTGGCGGGAGGGCCGGGTACAATGAGCAGTTCTTC. Translating it yields CSVAGGRAGYNEQFF.

V gene TRBV4-2 combines with J gene TRBJ2-5; D is possibly TRBD1 (5 bases). This CDR3 has 16 residues. Per the germline V gene, CDR1 is LGHNA and CDR2 is YNFKEQ. V was clipped by 2 bases and J by 1 base, with 14 bases between them. The CDR3 spells CASSQTTETPQETQYF. DNA for the CDR3: TGTGCCAGCAGCCAAACGACAGAAACCCCCCAAGAGACCCAGTACTTC.

This clone was counted a single time. The gene calls are TRBV27 and TRBJ2-3, with 7 bases fitting TRBD2. CDR1 and CDR2 (germline): MNHEY, SMNVEV (reference sequence). V dropped 0 bases and J dropped 2; count of bases not matched to a gene: 5. The CDR3 extends over 16 amino acids. The DNA of the CDR3 is TGTGCCAGCAGTTTATCTGCCGGGGGGTCCACAGATACGCAGTATTTT. Its protein is CASSLSAGGSTDTQYF.

The J gene is TRBJ2-3, the V gene TRBV4-2, with 12 bases matching TRBD2. Trimming removed 4 bases from V and 2 bases from J; junction bases left unmatched: 7. Germline V CDR1 and CDR2: LGHNA, YNFKEQ. The CDR3 loop spans 17 amino acids. CDR3 bases: TGTGCCAGCAGCCGGACCCTAGCGGGGGGGTACACAGATACGCAGTATTTT. Translated: CASSRTLAGGYTDTQYF.

This chain joins TRBV7-9 and TRBJ1-6, with D perhaps matching TRBD1 (5 bases). This CDR3 comprises 14 residues. Trimming stripped 7 bases from V and 6 bases from J, with 13 bases between. CDR1 SEHNR and CDR2 FQNEAQ come from the germline V gene (reference sequence). The CDR3 DNA is TGTGCCAGCACCCGGGACCGGGTTAATTCACCCCTCCACTTT. It codes for CASTRDRVNSPLHF.

This chain uses TRBV6-6 with TRBJ2-3; D not resolved. This CDR3 has 14 amino acids. V was pared by 2 bases and J by 4 bases, with 10 bases between. Germline V gene lookup returns CDR1 MNHNY and CDR2 SVGAGI (reference sequence). The CDR3 is CASSYPSSSDTQYF. CDR3 bases: TGTGCCAGCAGTTACCCAAGTAGTTCAGATACGCAGTATTTT.

The rearrangement joins TRBV13 to TRBJ2-1, with D uncertain. This CDR3 spans 15 amino acids. Trimming pared 3 bases from V and 6 bases from J, leaving 15 bases between. The germline CDR1 and CDR2 sequences are PRHDT and FYEKMQ (reference sequence). Here the CDR3 reads CASSFRPTAGNEQFF. The CDR3 bases are TGTGCCAGCAGCTTCCGACCCACCGCTGGCAATGAGCAGTTCTTC.

V gene TRBV9 combines with J gene TRBJ1-2; D unresolved. V was cut by 0 bases and J by 5 bases, with 11 bases left in between. This CDR3 region has 14 residues. Germline values: CDR1 SGDLS, CDR2 YYNGEE. CDR3 residues: CASSVGAPKYGYTF. As DNA, the CDR3 is TGTGCCAGCAGCGTAGGAGCGCCAAAGTATGGCTACACCTTC.

The V and J genes are TRBV3-1 (or the pseudogene TRBV3-2) and TRBJ2-7; D may be TRBD1 (6 bases). V lost 1 base to trimming and J lost 3 bases, with 10 bases between them. The CDR3 is 14 residues long. Germline values: CDR1 LGHDT, CDR2 YNNKEL (reference sequence). This CDR3 reads CASSQGWTDYEQYF. CDR3 nucleotides: TGTGCCAGCAGCCAAGGGTGGACAGACTACGAGCAGTACTTC.

V gene TRBV5-4 combines with J gene TRBJ2-3; unclear D gene. Germline lookup yields CDR1 SGHNT and CDR2 YYREEE (reference sequence). The CDR3 has 13 amino acids. Trimming took 2 bases from V and 6 from J, leaving 10 bases between them. CDR3 nucleotide sequence: TGTGCCAGCAGCTTTCCTTATGGGGATACGCAGTATTTT. Encoded protein: CASSFPYGDTQYF.

This rearrangement joins TRBV10-3 to TRBJ1-3; TRBD1 might be the D (6 bases). Per the germline V gene, CDR1 is ENHRY and CDR2 is SYGVKD. The CDR3 is 21 residues long. V was cut by 3 bases and J by 4 bases, with 31 bases left in between. The chain's CDR3 is CAISDQTRTVGQQKRGNTIYF. Written as DNA, the CDR3 is TGTGCCATCAGTGATCAGACGCGGACAGTGGGGCAACAGAAGAGGGGAAACACCATATATTTT.

The genes are TRBV7-8 and TRBJ1-4; the D gene is possibly TRBD1 (5 bases). From germline, CDR1 is SGHVS and CDR2 FQNEAQ. This CDR3 has 15 amino acids. Trimming pared 6 bases from V and 4 bases from J, leaving 15 bases between. The CDR3 protein is CASRHIGAGNEKLFF. CDR3 sequence (DNA): TGTGCCAGCAGACATATCGGGGCGGGTAATGAAAAACTGTTTTTT.

This clone was seen more than once but under ten times. V and J are TRBV19 and TRBJ2-1; 9 nucleotides match TRBD2. The ends lost 7 bases at V and 7 bases at J; junction bases unmatched: 11. Looked up from germline, CDR1 is LNHDA and CDR2 is SQIVND (reference sequence). The CDR3 spans 15 residues. CDR3 sequence (DNA): TGTGCCAGTACTCCGGAGCGGGGGGCCAGAAATGAGCAGTTCTTC. Protein: CASTPERGARNEQFF. Together with reference TRBV19 and TRBJ2-1, the CDR3 gives the full variable domain: DGGITQSPKYLFRKEGQNVTLSCEQNLNHDAMYWYRQDPGQGLRLIYYSQIVNDFQKGDIAEGYSVSREKKESFPLTVTSAQKNPTAFYLCASTPERGARNEQFFGPGTRLTVL.

The CDR3 is CATRDRESQRRGYEQYF. The CDR3 nucleotides are TGTGCCACCAGGGACAGGGAAAGTCAGCGGAGGGGTTACGAGCAGTACTTC. The V gene is TRBV24-1, the J gene TRBJ2-7; 8 bases are a match to TRBD1. CDR1 is KGHDR, CDR2 SFDVKD, per germline. The CDR3 sequence is 17 residues long. The junction had 17 bases not matched to a gene; V was cut back by 7 bases and J by 4 bases.

The chain employs TRBV3-1 (or the pseudogene TRBV3-2) and TRBJ2-3; D unclear. The CDR3 spans 13 residues. The V and J ends lost 8 bases and 7 bases respectively, with 16 bases between them. The germline V gene has CDR1 LGHDT and CDR2 YNNKEL (reference sequence). CDR3 sequence: CASRTGGINTQYF. Here the CDR3 DNA reads TGTGCCAGCCGGACGGGCGGCATCAATACGCAGTATTTT.

The chain uses TRBV5-1 and TRBJ1-1, with D possibly matching TRBD1 (6 bases). CDR1 is SGHRS, CDR2 YFSETQ, per germline. The CDR3 is made up of 14 amino acids. Trimming took off 2 bases at V and 4 bases at J, with 12 bases between the two ends. In DNA, the CDR3 is TGCGCCAGCAGCTTAACAGGGCAGGCCACTGAAGCTTTCTTT. Protein product: CASSLTGQATEAFF.

The V and J genes are TRBV21-1 and TRBJ1-4; the D segment call TRBD1 is taken from the table without a DNA check. TRBV21-1 is labeled a pseudogene. CDR3 length equals 17 residues. This CDR3 reads CASSKGNRVGTNEKLFF. DNA for the CDR3: TGTGCCAGCAGCAAGGGGAACAGGGTGGGGACTAATGAAAAACTGTTTTTT.

The chain links TRBV5-6 to TRBJ1-5; D is perhaps TRBD1 (5 bases). Trimming left V 4 bases short and J 1 base short, with 12 bases between. The CDR3 contains 15 residues. The germline V gene has CDR1 SGHDT and CDR2 YYEEEE. CDR3 protein: CASSTGTRSNQPQHF. CDR3 nucleotides: TGTGCCAGCAGCACCGGGACCCGAAGCAATCAGCCCCAGCATTTT.